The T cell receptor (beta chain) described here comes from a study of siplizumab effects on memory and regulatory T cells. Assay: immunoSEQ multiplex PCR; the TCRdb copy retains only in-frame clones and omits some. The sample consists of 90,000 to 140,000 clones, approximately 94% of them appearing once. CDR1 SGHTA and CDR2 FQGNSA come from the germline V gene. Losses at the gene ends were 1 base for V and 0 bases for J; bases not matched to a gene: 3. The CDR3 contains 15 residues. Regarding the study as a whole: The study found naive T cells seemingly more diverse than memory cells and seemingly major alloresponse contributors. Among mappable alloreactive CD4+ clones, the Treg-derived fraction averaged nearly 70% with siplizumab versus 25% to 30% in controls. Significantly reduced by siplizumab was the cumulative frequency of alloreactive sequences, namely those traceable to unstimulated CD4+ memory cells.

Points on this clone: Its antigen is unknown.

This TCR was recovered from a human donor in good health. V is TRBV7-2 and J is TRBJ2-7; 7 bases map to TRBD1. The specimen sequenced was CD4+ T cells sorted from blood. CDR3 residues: CASSLEAGGSYEQYF. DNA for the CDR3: TGTGCCAGCAGCTTAGAAGCAGGGGGCTCCTACGAGCAGTACTTC.